This T cell receptor (beta chain) was documented in a study of blood T cells in healthy people across ages. Each donor had 8 to 10 milliliters of peripheral blood drawn. Through a sample-barcoded 5' primer and a J-beta primer mix, a second PCR was run for roughly 6 to 11 cycles. MiXCR, run by TCRdb on the 5' RACE reads, gives a single entry per CDR3 protein. The sample comprises hundreds of thousands of distinct CDR3 sequences, nearly 60% of which are singletons, and 20% to 25% rests with the top ten. With regard to this clonotype: Its antigen remains unidentified.

Whole-study results and caveats: Expanded clonotype shifts may have been confounded, as the donors had an unknown CMV status. Naive T cell percentage showed a strong correlation with TCR beta diversity.

The CDR3 is 18 residues long. CDR1 MGHRA and CDR2 YSYEKL come from the germline V gene. Trimming pared 0 bases from V and 2 bases from J, leaving 18 bases between. The sequencing sample was made of blood. The chain employs TRBV4-1 and TRBJ2-3; either TRBD1 or TRBD2 may fit D (6 bases each). The receptor's source is a man aged 25-40 years in good health. CDR3 nucleotides: TGCGCCAGCAGCCAAGAGACACCCGGGGGCGGCTTCACAGATACGCAGTATTTT. Translation: CASSQETPGGGFTDTQYF.